This TCR beta chain comes out of a study of blood T cell repertoires in COVID-19. The ends lost 5 bases at V and 6 bases at J; junction bases unmatched: 8. The CDR3 contains 15 residues. Germline CDR1 and CDR2: SGHTA and FQGNSA. Assay: immunoSEQ multiplex PCR; the TCRdb copy retains only in-frame clones and omits some. The sample consists of approximately 74,000 clones, roughly 80% of them appearing once. This receptor was taken from a man between 60 and 75 years old with acute or convalescent COVID-19. Source material: peripheral blood. V gene TRBV7-2 combines with J gene TRBJ2-1, with 9 bases aligning to TRBD1. The CDR3 spells CASSGSGTGRNEQFF. The CDR3 DNA follows: TGTGCCAGCAGCGGGAGCGGGACAGGGCGCAATGAGCAGTTCTTC.